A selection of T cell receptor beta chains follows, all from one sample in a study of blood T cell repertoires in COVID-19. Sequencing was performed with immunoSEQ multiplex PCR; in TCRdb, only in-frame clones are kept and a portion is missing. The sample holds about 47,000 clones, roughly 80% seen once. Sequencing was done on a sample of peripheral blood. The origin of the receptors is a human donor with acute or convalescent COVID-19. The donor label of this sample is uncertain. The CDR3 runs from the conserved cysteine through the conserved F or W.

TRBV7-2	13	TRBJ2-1	CASSGTGGYEQFF
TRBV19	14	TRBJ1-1	CASSIEGTARGAFF
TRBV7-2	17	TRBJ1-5	CASSLSLRGLEYQPQHF
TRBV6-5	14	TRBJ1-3	CASSSTAGGNTIYF
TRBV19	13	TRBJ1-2	CASSTNRGYGYTF
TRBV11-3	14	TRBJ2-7	CASSTQDRVGEQYF
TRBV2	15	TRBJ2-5	CASKARETYQETQYF
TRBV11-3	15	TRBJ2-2	CASSPGQGITGELFF
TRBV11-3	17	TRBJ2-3	CASSPGASGTSTDTQYF
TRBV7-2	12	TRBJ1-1	CASSVGGPGAFF
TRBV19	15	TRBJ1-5	CASSIDRDLNQPQHF
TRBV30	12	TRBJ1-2	CAWMGQGDGYTF
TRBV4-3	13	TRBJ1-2	CASSRGQNYGYTF
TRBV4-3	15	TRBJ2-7	CASSHSGTGEYEQYF
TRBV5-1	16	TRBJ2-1	CASSLGASGAYNEQFF
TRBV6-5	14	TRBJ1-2	CASSYEGGGYGYTF
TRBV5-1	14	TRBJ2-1	CASSTDLVGNEQFF
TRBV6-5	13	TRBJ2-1	CASSYEFESEQFF